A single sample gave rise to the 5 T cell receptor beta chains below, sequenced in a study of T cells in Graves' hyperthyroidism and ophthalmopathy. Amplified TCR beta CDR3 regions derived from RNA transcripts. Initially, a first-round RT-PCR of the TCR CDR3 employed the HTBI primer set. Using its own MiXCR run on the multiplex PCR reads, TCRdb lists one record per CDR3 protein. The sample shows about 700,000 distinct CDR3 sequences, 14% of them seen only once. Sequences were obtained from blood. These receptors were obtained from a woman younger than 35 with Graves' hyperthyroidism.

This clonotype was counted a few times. The CDR3 region is CATSDLGDQPQHF. DNA for the CDR3: TGTGCCACCAGTGATTTAGGGGATCAGCCCCAGCATTTT. The rearrangement links TRBV24-1 to TRBJ1-5; D may be TRBD1 (5 bases). Trimming removed 1 base from V and 5 bases from J, with 5 bases in between. This CDR3 has 13 amino acids. From germline, CDR1 is KGHDR and CDR2 SFDVKD.

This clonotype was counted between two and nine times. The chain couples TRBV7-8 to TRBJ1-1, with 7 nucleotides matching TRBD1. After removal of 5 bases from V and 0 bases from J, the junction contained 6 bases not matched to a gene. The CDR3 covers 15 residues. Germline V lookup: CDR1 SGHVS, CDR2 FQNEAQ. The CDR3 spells CASSPLTGMNTEAFF. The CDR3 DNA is TGTGCCAGCAGCCCCCTGACAGGGATGAACACTGAAGCTTTCTTT.

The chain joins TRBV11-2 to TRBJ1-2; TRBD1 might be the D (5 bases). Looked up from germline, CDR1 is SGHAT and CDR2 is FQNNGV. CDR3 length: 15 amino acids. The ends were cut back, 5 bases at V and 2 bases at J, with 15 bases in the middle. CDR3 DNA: TGTGCCAGCAGCCCCTTAACAGGAAAGAACTATGGCTACACCTTC. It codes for CASSPLTGKNYGYTF.

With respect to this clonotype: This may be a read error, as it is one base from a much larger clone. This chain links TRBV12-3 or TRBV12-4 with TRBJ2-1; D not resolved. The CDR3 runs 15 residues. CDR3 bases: TGTGCCAGCAGTTTGAGCCCGAGCTCCTACAATGAGCAGCTCTTC. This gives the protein CASSLSPSSYNEQLF.

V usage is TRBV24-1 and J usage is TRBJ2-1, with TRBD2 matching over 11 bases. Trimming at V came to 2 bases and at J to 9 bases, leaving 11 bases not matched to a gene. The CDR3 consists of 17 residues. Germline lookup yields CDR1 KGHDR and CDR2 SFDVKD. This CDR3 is CATSDSVGLAGGGEQFF. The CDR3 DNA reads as TGTGCCACCAGTGATTCGGTAGGGCTAGCGGGAGGAGGTGAGCAGTTCTTC.